This T cell receptor (beta chain) was retrieved from a study of T cells after yellow fever vaccination (dated by TCRdb to the late 2010s). Notes on the research overall: The SMART-Seq v4 Ultra Low Input RNA kit was used to prepare libraries from fractions with low cell numbers. Two healthy male donors, one aged 18 to 30 and one aged 30 to 40 years, made up the cohort. To track T-cell clones before and after primary and booster YFV17D yellow fever vaccination, bulk TCR alpha and beta repertoires were sequenced longitudinally. Blood was collected at multiple timepoints before and after primary and secondary immunization, and bulk PBMC replicates and cell subsets were isolated. Study-wide findings and limitations: Computational filtering was required because FACS-sorted repertoires could contain abundant contaminating clonotypes from the bulk population. Most clones expanded after primary vaccination were re-detected after the booster (about 96% of CD4 and around 86% of CD8), suggesting broad memory maintenance. A small share of clonotypes occurred in both CD4 and CD8 compartments, likely arising from convergent recombination. Compared with the primary T-cell response, the secondary T-cell response was weaker but faster, peaking on day 5 rather than day 15. Because only two donors were included in the study, the extent to which the findings can be generalized is limited.

In the paper's terms, the treatment or condition label means: live attenuated yellow fever vaccine strain. PBMCs were isolated from peripheral blood using a standard Ficoll-Paque protocol. CD4 and CD8 T-cell fractions were isolated with Dynabeads CD4 and CD8 positive selection kits. TriZol was used to extract RNA from bulk PBMCs, from CD4 and CD8 fractions, and from dextramer-positive and dextramer-negative fractions. In this sample, this clonotype turned up many times. Its antigen has not been determined. No much larger clonotype is one base removed from it; base qualities were not supplied. Synthesis of TCR cDNA relied on 5'RACE template switching, a step that introduced a universal primer site along with unique molecular identifiers. Priming of cDNA synthesis was performed from both the TCR alpha and TCR beta constant segments. Two PCR steps were used to amplify libraries, with sample barcodes and sequencing adapters being added in the second step. Sequencing of libraries was done on Illumina HiSeq 2500 (2x100 bp) or NovaSeq (2x150 bp). The authors processed their data as follows. MIGEC handled demultiplexing of reads and collapsing into UMI consensus sequences, while MiXCR performed V(D)J alignment. Clonotypes responding to the vaccine were identified with edgeR on replicate PBMC samples, with the criteria of FDR below 0.01 and a log2 fold change above 5 up to day 15. Each bulk clonotype received a CD4 or CD8 identity based on whether the sequenced CD4 or CD8 repertoire contained that clonotype at higher abundance. TCRdb reprocessing: public reads trimmed at Q25 with fastp, clones called with MiXCR, in-frame beta chains kept. Every entry covers one CDR3 protein and lists the most common genes and DNA from its rows. Clone size and V and J calls follow TCRdb, not the original study. A total of 25,000 to 35,000 distinct CDR3 sequences appear in this sample, under 4.5% of them only once. Clones ranked in the top ten supply approximately 45% of the sample.

This specimen was CD8+ T cells sorted from PBMCs, taken 5 days after the yellow fever booster vaccination. The sequence came from a man aged 25-45 years who received the YFV17D yellow fever vaccine.

At the DNA level, the sequence is TGTGCCAGCAGCTTCCTGGAAGACTGGCAAGAGACCCAGTACTTC. The encoded protein is CASSFLEDWQETQYF. The V and J genes are TRBV5-4 and TRBJ2-5, with no D gene named confidently. The junction shows trimming of 2 bases on V and 2 bases on J, plus 13 bases between the germline ends. From a lookup of the germline V gene (reference sequence), CDR1 and CDR2 are SGHNT and YYREEE. From the cysteine up to the phenylalanine, the CDR3 has a length of 15 residues. Only the CDR3 DNA is retained, 45 bases long and in frame from the first base.